This T cell receptor beta chain was obtained from a study of a mutant IDH1 vaccine in newly diagnosed glioma. On the study more broadly: Mean patient age was about 40 years; approximately 62% were male and approximately 38% female.

Method: immunoSEQ multiplex PCR; TCRdb's copy keeps in-frame clones and lacks some. Of some 59,000 clones in the sample, 80% to 90% were seen once. Time point meaning: baseline, week 1 (first vaccination visit). Treatment of the sample: pre-vaccination baseline after standard-of-care therapy. Per germline, CDR1 SQVTM and CDR2 ANQGSEA. Trimming cost V 5 bases and J 3 bases; bases outside gene matches: 10. This CDR3 is built from 15 residues. This TCR came from a man between 18 and 35 years old with glioma. The chain uses TRBV29-1 and TRBJ2-3, with 8 nucleotides matching TRBD1. The sequences come from PBMCs, collected from a glioma patient treated with radiotherapy, temozolomide or both. This chain's CDR3 is CSVQTRTGRTDTQYF. CDR3 sequence (DNA): TGCAGCGTTCAAACCCGGACAGGGAGAACAGATACGCAGTATTTT.